Below, one TCR beta chain is given with its context. Which antigen it targets is not known. Base qualities are missing; no much larger clone stands one base away. These data originate in a study of blood T cell repertoires in COVID-19 (TCRdb year 2020). About the investigation overall: Collaborator samples came from the United States, Italy and Spain and covered acute and convalescent phases of COVID-19. Subjects who had been exposed to COVID-19, were actively infected with it, or had recovered from it provided the deeply sampled blood TCRbeta repertoires that made up the dataset. The samples were drawn from two sources: the first 160 participants of the ongoing ImmuneRACE study, and 1,254 subjects contributed by 6 global collaborators. Sample metadata almost always included a de-identified subject ID, COVID-19 status, age in years and sex. The repertoires were made available in a free public database intended to serve as a resource for research on the immune response to SARS-CoV-2. The prospective study material was composed of cDNA or gDNA derived from T cells, B-cell-depleted T cells, or PBMCs. Where available, HLA class I and class II types were obtained from metadata supplied by the sample provider rather than from assay-based typing. Broader findings and caveats from the paper: Clinical and demographic metadata were provided uncurated, with the amount varying by source and participant.

Counted from cysteine to phenylalanine, this CDR3 has 18 amino acids. CDR3 DNA is the only sequence kept; it has 54 bases, read in frame from the first base. V ends up 3 bases short and J 7 bases short, with an unmatched junction base count of 12. Based on the germline V gene (reference sequence), the CDR1 and CDR2 sequences are SGHNT and YYREEE. The immunoSEQ Assay, a bias-controlled multiplex PCR, was used to amplify TCRbeta CDR3 regions from genomic DNA. Turning to the authors' computational methods: The number of nucleated cells in each sample was estimated by amplification of reference gene primers within the assay. Sequence reads were collapsed and filtered to measure the absolute abundance of every unique TCRbeta CDR3 rearrangement. For each sample, productive Simpson clonality was calculated as the square root of Simpson's diversity index across productive rearrangements. Sourced from immuneACCESS, this table was stored by TCRdb with only in-frame sequences that have V and J called. A share of the clones is absent; for the studies checked, an unresolved V gene accounts for under half, and the remainder has no known explanation. D and trimming were read from the DNA, whereas the V and J calls and clone size are those reported in that table. The sample data list approximately 300,000 clones, and around 82% of these were observed just once. Clones ranked in the top ten supply about 1.2% of the sample.

The collaborating institutions used their own protocols to collect whole blood in K2EDTA tubes. For TCRbeta analysis, collaborators shipped samples in one of three forms: frozen whole blood, isolated PBMCs, or DNA extracted from either of those sample types. The sequence came from a woman between 45 and 65 years old with acute or convalescent COVID-19. The sample taken for sequencing was peripheral blood. The chain joins TRBV5-4 to TRBJ2-1, and 14 bases in between align with TRBD2. The sequenced DNA is TGTGCCAGCAGCTCGGGGACTAGCGGGAGAGTGGGTCTGAATGAGCAGTTCTTC. Its coded protein is CASSSGTSGRVGLNEQFF.